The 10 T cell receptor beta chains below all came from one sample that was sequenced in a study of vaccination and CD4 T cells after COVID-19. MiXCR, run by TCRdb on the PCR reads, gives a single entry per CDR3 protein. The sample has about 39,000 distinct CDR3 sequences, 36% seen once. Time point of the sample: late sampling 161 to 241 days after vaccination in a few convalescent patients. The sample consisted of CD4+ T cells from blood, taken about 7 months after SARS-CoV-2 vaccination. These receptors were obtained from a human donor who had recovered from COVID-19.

In DNA, the CDR3 is TGCGCCAGCAGCCAAGTTAGCGGGATTATCGGCGGGGAGCTGTTTTTT. As protein: CASSQVSGIIGGELFF. The rearrangement uses TRBV4-1 and TRBJ2-2; 8 positions agree with TRBD2. Germline lookup yields CDR1 MGHRA and CDR2 YSYEKL. V dropped 1 base and J dropped 7; count of bases not matched to a gene: 8. The CDR3 consists of 16 residues.

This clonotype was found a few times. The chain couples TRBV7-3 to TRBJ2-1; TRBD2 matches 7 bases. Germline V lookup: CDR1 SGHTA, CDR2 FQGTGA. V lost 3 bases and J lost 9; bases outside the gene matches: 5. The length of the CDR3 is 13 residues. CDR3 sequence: CASSFGLVGEQFF. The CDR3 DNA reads TGTGCCAGCAGCTTTGGACTAGTCGGTGAGCAGTTCTTC.

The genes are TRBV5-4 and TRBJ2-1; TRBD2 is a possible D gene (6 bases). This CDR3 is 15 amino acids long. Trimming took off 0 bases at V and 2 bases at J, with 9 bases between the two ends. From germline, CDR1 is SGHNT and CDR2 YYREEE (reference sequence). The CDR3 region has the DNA TGTGCCAGCAGCTTGGGCGGGAAGACCTACAATGAGCAGTTCTTC. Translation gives CASSLGGKTYNEQFF.

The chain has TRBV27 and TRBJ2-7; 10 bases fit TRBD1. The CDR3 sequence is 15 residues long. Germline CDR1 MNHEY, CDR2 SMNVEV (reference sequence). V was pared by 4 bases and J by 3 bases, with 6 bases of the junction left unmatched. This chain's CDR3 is CASSSRDRGIYEQYF. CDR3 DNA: TGTGCCAGCAGTTCCCGGGACAGGGGAATCTACGAGCAGTACTTC.

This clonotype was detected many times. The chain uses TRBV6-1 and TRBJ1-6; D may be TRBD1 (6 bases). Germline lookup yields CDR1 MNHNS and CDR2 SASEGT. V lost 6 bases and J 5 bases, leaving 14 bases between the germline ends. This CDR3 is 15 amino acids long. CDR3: CASSPGGYNNSPLHF. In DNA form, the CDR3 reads TGTGCCAGCAGCCCCGGGGGCTACAATAATTCACCCCTCCACTTT.

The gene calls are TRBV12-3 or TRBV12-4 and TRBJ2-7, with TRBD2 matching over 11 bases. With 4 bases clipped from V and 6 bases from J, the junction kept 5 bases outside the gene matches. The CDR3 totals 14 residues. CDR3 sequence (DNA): TGTGCCAGCAGTTCGACTAGCGGGACCATCGAGCAGTACTTC. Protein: CASSSTSGTIEQYF.

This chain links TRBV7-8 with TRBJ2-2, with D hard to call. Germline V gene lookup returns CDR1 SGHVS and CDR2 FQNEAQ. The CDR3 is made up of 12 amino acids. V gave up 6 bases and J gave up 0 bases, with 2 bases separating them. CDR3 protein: CASSTNTGELFF. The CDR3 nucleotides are TGTGCCAGCAGTACGAACACCGGGGAGCTGTTTTTT.

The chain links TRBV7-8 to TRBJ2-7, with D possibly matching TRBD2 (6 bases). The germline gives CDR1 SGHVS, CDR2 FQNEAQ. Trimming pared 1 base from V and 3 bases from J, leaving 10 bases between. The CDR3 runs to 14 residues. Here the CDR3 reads CASSLEGLLYEQYF. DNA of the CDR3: TGTGCCAGCAGCTTAGAGGGACTCCTCTACGAGCAGTACTTC.

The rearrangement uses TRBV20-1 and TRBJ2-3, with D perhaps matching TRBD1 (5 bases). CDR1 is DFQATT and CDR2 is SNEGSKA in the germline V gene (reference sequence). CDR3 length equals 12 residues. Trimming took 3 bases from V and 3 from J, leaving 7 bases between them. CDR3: CSARTETDTQYF. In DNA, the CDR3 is TGCAGTGCTAGGACAGAGACAGATACGCAGTATTTT.

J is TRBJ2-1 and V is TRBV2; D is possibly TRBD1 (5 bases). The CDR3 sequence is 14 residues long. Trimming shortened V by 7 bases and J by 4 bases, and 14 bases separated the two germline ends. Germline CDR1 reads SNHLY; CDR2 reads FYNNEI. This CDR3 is CASKGAEGYNEQFF. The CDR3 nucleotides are TGTGCCAGCAAAGGGGCGGAAGGTTACAATGAGCAGTTCTTC.